These 2 T cell receptor beta chains originate from one sample sequenced in a study of T cells expressing NK-cell markers (dated by TCRdb to 2020 to 2021). Library preparation was by 5' RACE. The data were produced on an Illumina HiSeq 2000. After the reads were reprocessed by TCRdb, one entry was made per CDR3 protein sequence, with no DNA. This specimen's table enumerates about 460,000 distinct CDR3 sequences. The ten most abundant clones make up around 1.4% of the sample. Sequencing was done on a sample of blood T cells: a sorted CD56 or NKG2C T cell subset, CD4+ or CD8+ T cells, or bulk PBMC T cells (not recorded which). The receptors here all came from a woman aged 45-59 years in good health. Donor details come from another sample of the same person, matched by shared clones.

The gene calls are TRBV11-1 and TRBJ2-1; TCRdb proposes TRBD2, but this gene call is untestable without DNA. The germline gives CDR1 SGHAT, CDR2 FQDESV (reference sequence). CDR3 length: 14 residues. The CDR3 reads CASSLVGRENEQFF.

The V gene is TRBV29-1, the J gene TRBJ2-7; there is no DNA to check the TCRdb D call of TRBD2. This CDR3 is 12 amino acids long. CDR1 and CDR2 from the germline V gene are SQVTM and ANQGSEA. CDR3 sequence reads: CSAWDLVQEQYF.